This T cell receptor (beta chain) comes out of a study of blood T cell repertoires in COVID-19. Study at large: Sources were T cells, B-cell-depleted T cells, or PBMCs; the material itself was cDNA or gDNA.

The data were produced by immunoSEQ multiplex PCR, yet TCRdb's version contains in-frame clones alone and is incomplete. The sample includes 200,000 to 300,000 clones, approximately 87% of them seen just once. V was clipped by 6 bases and J by 6 bases, with 17 bases between them. Per germline, CDR1 MNHEY and CDR2 SVGEGT. The CDR3 totals 14 residues. This clone was recorded only once. V is TRBV6-2 or TRBV6-3 and J is TRBJ1-1; D uncertain. The receptor was isolated from a human donor in a cohort sampled during active COVID-19. Sequenced input: peripheral blood. The CDR3 spells CASSLNVGSAEAFF. CDR3 nucleotide sequence: TGTGCCAGCAGCCTTAATGTTGGCAGTGCTGAAGCTTTCTTT.